Following are 29 T cell receptor beta chains from one sample sequenced in a study of CD8+ T cells in alopecia areata. Treatment given: oral pan-JAK inhibitor, 5-10 mg twice daily. Extracted from the samples, RNA was reverse transcribed into cDNA to serve as the sequencing template. Only in-frame clones appear in the TCRdb table, and some are missing; sequencing was by immunoSEQ multiplex PCR. Here the sample spans about 190,000 clones, more than 55% being singletons. The sequencing used CD4+ T cells sorted from blood, collected around week 49, from a patient treated with tofacitinib. The receptor source for this set is a human donor with alopecia areata.

The genes are TRBV21-1 and TRBJ1-1; the listed D gene, TRBD1, was not tested against the DNA. TRBV21-1 is an annotated pseudogene. The CDR3 extends over 15 amino acids. CDR3 in DNA: TGTGCCAGCAGCAAAGTGACAGGGACGAACACTGAAGCTTTCTTT. This gives the protein CASSKVTGTNTEAFF.

A few counts support this clone. J is TRBJ2-1 and V is TRBV29-1; tentatively, D is TRBD1 (5 bases). The germline V and J ends were trimmed by 4 bases and 9 bases, with 16 bases remaining between them. The CDR3 totals 13 residues. Germline V gene sequence: CDR1 SQVTM, CDR2 ANQGSEA. The CDR3: CSVAERGSGEQFF. The CDR3 nucleotides are TGCAGCGTTGCGGAAAGGGGTTCCGGTGAGCAGTTCTTC.

This clone was detected a few times. V is TRBV9 and J is TRBJ1-5; D is unclear. Germline V CDR1 and CDR2: SGDLS, YYNGEE. Trimming removed 7 bases from V and 6 bases from J, with 11 bases in between. This CDR3 has 12 amino acids. CDR3 coding DNA: TGTGCCAGCCCTACCTTCTCTCAGCCCCAGCATTTT. This encodes CASPTFSQPQHF.

CDR3 sequence reads: CASKKGSNTGELFF. CDR3 DNA sequence: TGTGCCAGCAAGAAGGGGTCCAACACCGGGGAGCTGTTTTTT. J is TRBJ2-2 and V is TRBV2, with a weak D call TRBD1 (5 bases). The germline V and J ends were trimmed by 7 bases and 2 bases, with 11 bases remaining between them. The germline V gene has CDR1 SNHLY and CDR2 FYNNEI. The CDR3 consists of 14 residues.

The chain joins TRBV5-1 to TRBJ2-1; 11 bases line up with TRBD2. CDR1 and CDR2 from the germline V gene are SGHRS and YFSETQ. The CDR3 totals 15 residues. The V segment lost 0 bases and the J segment 6 bases; nucleotides outside the gene matches: 2. The CDR3 region has the DNA TGCGCCAGCAGCTTGGCGGGACTAGCGGTCAATGAGCAGTTCTTC. Translated, it gives CASSLAGLAVNEQFF.

V is TRBV27 and J is TRBJ2-1; 8 nucleotides match TRBD2. This CDR3 is 18 amino acids long. Germline CDR1 reads MNHEY; CDR2 reads SMNVEV (reference sequence). The V gene end was trimmed by 4 bases and the J gene end by 2 bases; junction bases not matched to a gene: 13. CDR3: CASSWASGLTAPYNEQFF. CDR3 DNA sequence: TGTGCCAGCAGTTGGGCTAGCGGGTTGACAGCTCCCTACAATGAGCAGTTCTTC.

This chain links TRBV18 with TRBJ2-7, with D unclear. Trimming stripped 2 bases from V and 5 bases from J, with 4 bases between. CDR1 KGHSH and CDR2 LQKENI come from the germline V gene. This CDR3 region has 11 residues. The CDR3 nucleotides read TGTGCCAGCTCACCAGGGGACGAGCAGTACTTC. It translates to CASSPGDEQYF. Variable domain in full (rest from reference TRBV18 and TRBJ2-7): NAGVMQNPRHLVRRRGQEARLRCSPMKGHSHVYWYRQLPEEGLKFMVYLQKENIIDESGMPKERFSAEFPKEGPSILRIQQVVRGDSAAYFCASSPGDEQYFGPGTRLTVT.

V is TRBV6-5 and J is TRBJ1-1; no firm D call. Looked up from germline, CDR1 is MNHEY and CDR2 is SVGAGI. The CDR3 has 14 amino acids. V lost 6 bases and J 5 bases, leaving 16 bases between the germline ends. CDR3 residues: CASRIMGGRTEAFF. CDR3 sequence (DNA): TGTGCCAGCAGAATTATGGGCGGGAGGACTGAAGCTTTCTTT.

The chain employs TRBV28 and TRBJ2-7; D may be TRBD1 (5 bases). Germline V gene lookup returns CDR1 MDHEN and CDR2 SYDVKM. The CDR3 loop spans 13 amino acids. Trimming took off 2 bases at V and 2 bases at J, with 7 bases between the two ends. CDR3 sequence (DNA): TGTGCCAGCAGTTTACGACAGACCTACGAGCAGTACTTC. Its translation: CASSLRQTYEQYF.

The chain couples TRBV2 to TRBJ1-2; D ambiguous. The germline CDR1 and CDR2 sequences are SNHLY and FYNNEI. This CDR3 contains 14 residues. Trimming took 1 base from V and 2 from J, leaving 8 bases between them. CDR3 protein: CASSEGYTNYGYTF. CDR3 DNA sequence: TGTGCCAGCAGTGAAGGTTACACGAACTATGGCTACACCTTC. Drawing the rest from reference TRBV2 and TRBJ1-2, the complete variable domain is EPEVTQTPSHQVTQMGQEVILRCVPISNHLYFYWYRQILGQKVEFLVSFYNNEISEKSEIFDDQFSVERPDGSNFTLKIRSTKLEDSAMYFCASSEGYTNYGYTFGSGTRLTVV.

As to this clone: At the DNA level, this CDR3 is encoded by other sequences in the same sample as well. The V gene is TRBV5-1, the J gene TRBJ2-5; D uncertain. The CDR3 runs 14 residues. V shed 2 bases and J shed 1 base, with 9 bases lying between them. Germline assignment: CDR1 SGHRS and CDR2 YFSETQ. The CDR3 spells CASSFGGTQETQYF. CDR3 sequence (DNA): TGCGCCAGCAGCTTCGGCGGTACCCAAGAGACCCAGTACTTC.

The chain links TRBV12-5 to TRBJ2-7; 7 nucleotides match TRBD2. CDR3 length equals 13 residues. The J segment lost 6 bases and the V segment lost 0 bases, leaving 2 bases of the junction unmatched. CDR1 and CDR2 from the germline V gene are LGHNT and FRNRAP. The CDR3 protein is CASGLVPGGEQYF. In DNA, the CDR3 is TGTGCTAGTGGTTTGGTTCCGGGGGGCGAGCAGTACTTC.

The sample holds a few counts of this clone. The chain links TRBV4-3 to TRBJ2-3; a possible D gene is TRBD2 (7 bases). Trimming pared 4 bases from V and 5 bases from J, leaving 19 bases between. This CDR3 contains 16 residues. Germline CDR1 reads LGHNA; CDR2 reads YSLEER. CDR3 DNA sequence: TGCGCCAGCAGCCCAACGGAGGGGGGGCCTCAAGATACGCAGTATTTT. Translated: CASSPTEGGPQDTQYF.

This clone appeared once. The chain has TRBV4-3 and TRBJ1-6, with TRBD1 as a possible D gene (5 bases). Trimming pared 0 bases from V and 7 bases from J, leaving 13 bases between. CDR3 size: 16 residues. Germline values: CDR1 LGHNA, CDR2 YSLEER. In nucleotides, the CDR3 is TGCGCCAGCAGCCAAGATCATGAGGGGCCAAATTCACCCCTCCACTTT. Amino acids: CASSQDHEGPNSPLHF.

The V and J genes are TRBV29-1 and TRBJ2-2, with D perhaps matching TRBD1 (5 bases). CDR3 size: 14 residues. CDR1 is SQVTM and CDR2 is ANQGSEA in the germline V gene. Trimming shortened V by 7 bases and J by 1 base, and 13 bases separated the two germline ends. The CDR3 DNA reads TGCAGCGCCCTTGGCAGGGTGAACACCGGGGAGCTGTTTTTT. Translation gives CSALGRVNTGELFF.

This clone was counted between two and nine times. The chain has TRBV29-1 and TRBJ2-7; TRBD2 agrees at 7 bases. Losses at the gene ends were 4 bases for V and 4 bases for J; bases not matched to a gene: 7. The CDR3 loop spans 13 amino acids. CDR1 and CDR2 (germline): SQVTM, ANQGSEA. In nucleotides, the CDR3 is TGCAGCGTTGTTTCCGAAGCGGGATACGAGCAGTACTTC. It translates to CSVVSEAGYEQYF.

The chain has TRBV30 and TRBJ1-2; 7 bases are a match to TRBD1. V gave up 3 bases and J gave up 4 bases; unmatched junction bases: 8. Germline loops: CDR1 GTSNPN, CDR2 SVGIG (reference sequence). The CDR3 is 14 amino acids. The CDR3 loop reads CAWSPGTVGYGYTF. For the CDR3, the DNA is TGTGCCTGGAGCCCCGGGACAGTAGGCTATGGCTACACCTTC.

This chain uses TRBV5-4 with TRBJ1-6; TRBD1 matches at 10 bases. V lost 6 bases and J lost 2; bases outside the gene matches: 8. This CDR3 contains 17 residues. The germline gives CDR1 SGHNT, CDR2 YYREEE (reference sequence). The CDR3 DNA is TGTGCCAGCACCCTGGACAGGGGGACGACCTATAATTCACCCCTCCACTTT. It encodes CASTLDRGTTYNSPLHF.

This clone was observed a handful of times. The chain links TRBV29-1 to TRBJ1-3, with D perhaps TRBD1 (5 bases). CDR3 length: 12 amino acids. V dropped 6 bases and J dropped 0 bases, with 6 bases sitting between them. Germline CDR1 is SQVTM and CDR2 is ANQGSEA. The CDR3 loop is CSVRVSGNTIYF. The CDR3, as DNA: TGCAGCGTCAGGGTCTCTGGAAACACCATATATTTT.

Remarks on this clone: The germline gene is not matched at one end of the junction; a read error may be the cause. Other DNA sequences within the sample encode an identical CDR3. The V gene is TRBV29-1, the J gene TRBJ2-5, with a weak D call TRBD1 (6 bases). Germline-derived CDR1 and CDR2 are SQVTM and ANQGSEA. This CDR3 is 11 amino acids long. CDR3 nucleotide sequence: TGCAGCGCAAACAGGGAAGAAACCCAGTACTTC. The encoded protein is CSANREETQYF.

The chain has TRBV27 and TRBJ1-2; TRBD1 matches at 9 bases. V shed 5 bases, J shed 8 bases, and the junction held 9 bases outside the gene matches. CDR1 is MNHEY and CDR2 is SMNVEV in the germline V gene (reference sequence). There are 14 residues in the CDR3. CDR3 residues: CASSAHRGREGYTF. In nucleotides, the CDR3 is TGTGCCAGCAGTGCACACAGGGGGCGCGAGGGCTACACCTTC.

CDR3 nucleotides: TGTGCCAGTAGTCCCCTAGCGGGACCCGGCTACAATGAGCAGTTCTTC. Encoded protein: CASSPLAGPGYNEQFF. This sequence joins TRBV19 and TRBJ2-1; 9 bases map to TRBD2. V shed 5 bases, J shed 3 bases, and the junction held 8 bases outside the gene matches. In germline, CDR1 is LNHDA, CDR2 SQIVND (reference sequence). This CDR3 contains 16 residues. The complete variable domain, with remaining parts taken from reference TRBV19 and TRBJ2-1, reads DGGITQSPKYLFRKEGQNVTLSCEQNLNHDAMYWYRQDPGQGLRLIYYSQIVNDFQKGDIAEGYSVSREKKESFPLTVTSAQKNPTAFYLCASSPLAGPGYNEQFFGPGTRLTVL.

J is TRBJ2-7 and V is TRBV7-9; D gene unclear. This CDR3 spans 10 amino acids. From germline, CDR1 is SEHNR and CDR2 FQNEAQ (reference sequence). V was trimmed by 8 bases and J by 2 bases, leaving 4 bases between them. CDR3 DNA sequence: TGTGCCAGCGGGACCTACGAGCAGTACTTC. This encodes CASGTYEQYF.

A note on this clone: In the same sample, other DNA sequences code for this CDR3. This chain joins TRBV20-1 and TRBJ2-5, with D unclear. Germline values: CDR1 DFQATT, CDR2 SNEGSKA (reference sequence). The CDR3 has 11 amino acids. The germline V and J ends were trimmed by 5 bases and 0 bases, with 4 bases remaining between them. The CDR3 nucleotides are TGCAGTGCTCGGGACCAAGAGACCCAGTACTTC. Its protein product is CSARDQETQYF.

This rearrangement joins TRBV4-3 to TRBJ1-2; D uncertain. This CDR3 has 16 residues. Germline V CDR1 and CDR2: LGHNA, YSLEER. V was clipped by 0 bases and J by 6 bases, with 17 bases between them. As DNA, the CDR3 is TGCGCCAGCAGCCAAGATCGCATGATGGTGGGAAATGGCTACACCTTC. Its protein is CASSQDRMMVGNGYTF.

V usage is TRBV27 and J usage is TRBJ1-6, with D possibly being TRBD1 (6 bases). Germline-derived CDR1 and CDR2 are MNHEY and SMNVEV (reference sequence). Trimming cost V 5 bases and J 7 bases, with 15 bases left between them. This CDR3 has 15 residues. DNA of the CDR3: TGTGCCAGCAGTCCACAGGGTCCACCCAATTCACCCCTCCACTTT. It specifies CASSPQGPPNSPLHF.

V usage is TRBV30 and J usage is TRBJ1-5, with 12 bases aligning to TRBD1. This CDR3 comprises 14 residues. Germline CDR1 is GTSNPN and CDR2 is SVGIG (reference sequence). V lost 5 bases to trimming and J lost 4 bases; unmatched junction nucleotides: 3. CDR3 in amino acids: CAWGTGGLNQPQHF. CDR3 nucleotides: TGTGCCTGGGGGACAGGGGGCCTTAATCAGCCCCAGCATTTT.

This chain joins TRBV30 and TRBJ2-6; D is possibly TRBD1 or TRBD2 (6 bases each). With 1 base removed from V and 3 bases from J, the gap between germline ends came to 13 bases. This CDR3 has 16 residues. From germline, CDR1 is GTSNPN and CDR2 SVGIG (reference sequence). The CDR3 loop reads CAWSDYGGGGANVLTF. DNA for the CDR3: TGTGCCTGGAGTGATTACGGGGGCGGTGGGGCCAACGTCCTGACTTTC.

The chain uses TRBV15 and TRBJ2-5, with D perhaps TRBD1 (5 bases). V lost 3 bases to trimming and J lost 7 bases, with 9 bases between them. CDR1 is LNHNV and CDR2 is YYDKDF in the germline V gene (reference sequence). The CDR3 runs 12 residues. The CDR3 reads CATSRGLGTQYF. The CDR3 DNA is TGTGCCACCAGCAGGGGGCTGGGGACCCAGTACTTC.